A selection of T cell receptor beta chains follows, all from one sample in a study of early T cells in non-severe SARS-CoV-2 infection. TCRdb reanalysed the 5' RACE reads using MiXCR and keeps one entry per CDR3 protein. The sample lists about 81,000 distinct CDR3 sequences, 13% to 15% occurring once. The sequenced sample was whole blood. The receptor set was obtained from an adult who was a healthcare worker with PCR-confirmed SARS-CoV-2 infection or an uninfected control (not recorded which). The CDR3 runs from the conserved cysteine through the conserved F or W. The D gene is left open where the match is weak. Clone size is stated in some rows and not others, as once, few, many or a class when expanded.

clone_size: many; d_call: .; v_call: TRBV20-1; j_call: TRBJ1-5; cdr3_nt: TGCAGTGCTAGAGACCTTTCGGGCAATCAGCCCCAGCATTTT; cdr3_aa: CSARDLSGNQPQHF
clone_size: medium-sized; d_call: TRBD2; v_call: TRBV6-4; j_call: TRBJ2-3; cdr3_nt: TGTGCCAGCAGTGAGACTAGCGGGGGGACAGATACGCAGTATTTT; cdr3_aa: CASSETSGGTDTQYF
clone_size: many; d_call: .; v_call: TRBV4-3; j_call: TRBJ1-2; cdr3_nt: TGCGCCAGCAGCCAAGATCAGGATAGGGCCTATGGCTACACCTTC; cdr3_aa: CASSQDQDRAYGYTF
clone_size: .; d_call: TRBD1; v_call: TRBV5-1; j_call: TRBJ2-7; cdr3_nt: TGCGCCAGCAGCACGGACAGGGGAGGAGGCGAGCAGTACTTC; cdr3_aa: CASSTDRGGGEQYF
clone_size: few; d_call: .; v_call: TRBV13; j_call: TRBJ1-2; cdr3_nt: TGTGCCAGCAGCTCGGGGCCGGGCTGGAGAAGTGGCTACACCTTC; cdr3_aa: CASSSGPGWRSGYTF
clone_size: .; d_call: TRBD1; v_call: TRBV7-6; j_call: TRBJ1-1; cdr3_nt: TGTGCCAGCAGCGCCAGACAGGGAAAGGACACTGAAGCTTTCTTT; cdr3_aa: CASSARQGKDTEAFF
clone_size: few; d_call: .; v_call: TRBV2; j_call: TRBJ1-5; cdr3_nt: TGTGCCAGCAGTGAGGAAGTAACAGGACCCCAGCATTTT; cdr3_aa: CASSEEVTGPQHF
clone_size: few; d_call: .; v_call: TRBV19; j_call: TRBJ2-3; cdr3_nt: TGTGCCAGTAGTATGTCGACCACAGATACGCAGTATTTT; cdr3_aa: CASSMSTTDTQYF
clone_size: .; d_call: TRBD2; v_call: TRBV10-3; j_call: TRBJ2-7; cdr3_nt: TGTGCCATCAGGCCCGGGACTAGCAGCTACGAGCAGTACTTC; cdr3_aa: CAIRPGTSSYEQYF
clone_size: few; d_call: TRBD2; v_call: TRBV2; j_call: TRBJ2-1; cdr3_nt: TGTGCCAGCACTAATAGCGGGGGCTCCTACAATGAGCAGTTCTTC; cdr3_aa: CASTNSGGSYNEQFF
clone_size: few; d_call: .; v_call: TRBV5-4; j_call: TRBJ1-2; cdr3_nt: TGTGCCAGCAGCGATAACACAGTTTATGGCTACACCTTC; cdr3_aa: CASSDNTVYGYTF
clone_size: .; d_call: .; v_call: TRBV7-2; j_call: TRBJ1-3; cdr3_nt: TGTGCCAGCAGCCCCGGACCCAGCTCTGGAAACACCATATATTTT; cdr3_aa: CASSPGPSSGNTIYF
clone_size: .; d_call: .; v_call: TRBV12-2; j_call: TRBJ1-2; cdr3_nt: TGTGCAAGTCGCTTAGCGCCCCATGGGACAGGGAACTATGGCTACACCTTC; cdr3_aa: CASRLAPHGTGNYGYTF
clone_size: many; d_call: TRBD1; v_call: TRBV6-6; j_call: TRBJ1-5; cdr3_nt: TGTGCCAGCAGCTCCAGGACAGGGAGGTCACAGCCCCAGCATTTT; cdr3_aa: CASSSRTGRSQPQHF
clone_size: few; d_call: .; v_call: TRBV19; j_call: TRBJ1-2; cdr3_nt: TGTGCCAGTAGTATAGCTGCCGACTATGGCTACACCTTC; cdr3_aa: CASSIAADYGYTF
clone_size: few; d_call: .; v_call: TRBV20-1; j_call: TRBJ2-3; cdr3_nt: TGCAGTGCGGGCTACGGCACAGATACGCAGTATTTT; cdr3_aa: CSAGYGTDTQYF
clone_size: many; d_call: TRBD1; v_call: TRBV20-1; j_call: TRBJ1-6; cdr3_nt: TGCAGTGCTCTTAAGACAGGGCAAACCTATAATTCACCCCTCCACTTT; cdr3_aa: CSALKTGQTYNSPLHF
clone_size: few; d_call: .; v_call: TRBV6-1; j_call: TRBJ1-1; cdr3_nt: TGTGCCAGCCCCAGGGAGATGAACACTGAAGCCTTCTTT; cdr3_aa: CASPREMNTEAFF
clone_size: once; d_call: TRBD2; v_call: TRBV20-1; j_call: TRBJ2-5; cdr3_nt: TGCAGTGCTAAAACCTTAGCGGGCCAAGAGACCCAGTACTTC; cdr3_aa: CSAKTLAGQETQYF
clone_size: many; d_call: TRBD1; v_call: TRBV7-9; j_call: TRBJ1-2; cdr3_nt: TGTGCCAGCAGCTTGGTACAGGGGGATGGCTACACCTTC; cdr3_aa: CASSLVQGDGYTF
clone_size: .; d_call: .; v_call: TRBV19; j_call: TRBJ2-2; cdr3_nt: TGTGCCAGTAGTGTACAAAGCGGGGAGCTGTTTTTT; cdr3_aa: CASSVQSGELFF
clone_size: .; d_call: .; v_call: TRBV28; j_call: TRBJ1-2; cdr3_nt: TGTGCCAGCAGTCCAGTGGGGGGCCTTAGGTATGGCTACACCTTC; cdr3_aa: CASSPVGGLRYGYTF
clone_size: many; d_call: .; v_call: TRBV1; j_call: TRBJ2-5; cdr3_nt: TGCACCAGCAGCCAACCCAGACGGGGACAAGAGACCCAGTACTTC; cdr3_aa: CTSSQPRRGQETQYF
clone_size: few; d_call: .; v_call: TRBV12-3/TRBV12-4; j_call: TRBJ2-5; cdr3_nt: TGTGCCAGCAGTCACCTGGGGGGCCCACGGAGGGAGACCCAGTACTTC; cdr3_aa: CASSHLGGPRRETQYF
clone_size: many; d_call: .; v_call: TRBV5-1; j_call: TRBJ2-3; cdr3_nt: TGCGCCAGCAGCGTAGGGACGGCCACAGATACGCAGTATTTT; cdr3_aa: CASSVGTATDTQYF
clone_size: .; d_call: .; v_call: TRBV18; j_call: TRBJ2-7; cdr3_nt: TGTGCCAGCTCACCGCCTGGGCCCGAGCAGTACTTC; cdr3_aa: CASSPPGPEQYF